This is a list of T cell receptor beta chains from one sample in a study of a mutant IDH1 vaccine in newly diagnosed glioma. Assay: immunoSEQ multiplex PCR; the TCRdb copy retains only in-frame clones and omits some. The table shows approximately 100,000 clones, with 70% to 90% occurring only once. Sequencing was performed on PBMCs, taken from a glioma patient treated with radiotherapy, temozolomide or both. The receptors were gathered from a woman in her 50s with glioma. CDR3s include the opening cysteine and the closing phenylalanine or tryptophan. D genes are given only for firm matches. Some rows mark clone size as missing; the rest say once, few, many or name a class of expanded clone.

>NA|TRBJ1-3|NA|TRBV6-4
CARGAGRREQNTIYF
TGTGCCAGGGGGGCGGGACGCAGGGAGCAAAACACCATATATTTT
>NA|TRBJ2-5|NA|TRBV18
CASSLGSQETQYF
TGTGCCAGCTCACTCGGGTCTCAAGAGACCCAGTACTTC
>NA|TRBJ2-3|NA|TRBV11-2
CASSVSRNTQYF
TGTGCCAGCAGCGTTTCGAGAAATACGCAGTATTTT
>NA|TRBJ2-7|TRBD1|TRBV5-4
CASSPRTGNEQYF
TGTGCCAGCAGCCCCCGGACAGGGAACGAGCAGTACTTC
>NA|TRBJ2-3|TRBD2|TRBV6-1
CASSYLAATTDTQYF
TGTGCCAGCAGCTACCTAGCGGCAACCACAGATACGCAGTATTTT
>NA|TRBJ1-6|NA|TRBV28
CASSFFLQAYNSPLHF
TGTGCCAGCAGTTTCTTCCTGCAAGCCTATAATTCGCCCCTCCACTTT
>NA|TRBJ1-1|TRBD1|TRBV19
CASSDRDRVDSPFF
TGTGCCAGTAGTGACCGGGACAGGGTCGATTCGCCTTTCTTT
>NA|TRBJ2-3|TRBD2|TRBV11-2
CASSLRKAGVTDTQYF
TGTGCCAGCAGCTTACGTAAAGCGGGAGTCACAGATACGCAGTATTTT
>few|TRBJ2-7|TRBD2|TRBV11-2
CASSFLLSGGEQYF
TGTGCCAGCAGCTTCTTACTATCGGGAGGGGAGCAGTACTTC
>once|TRBJ1-2|TRBD1|TRBV5-1
CASSPWTGGKNGYTF
TGCGCCAGCAGCCCCTGGACAGGGGGCAAGAATGGCTACACCTTC
>NA|TRBJ2-4|NA|TRBV9
CASSVGGSVAKNIQYF
TGTGCCAGCAGCGTGGGTGGGTCCGTCGCCAAAAACATTCAGTACTTC
>NA|TRBJ2-5|NA|TRBV28
CASRATRPYQETQYF
TGTGCCAGCAGGGCGACACGGCCGTACCAAGAGACCCAGTACTTC
>NA|TRBJ2-1|NA|TRBV28
CASSLAFGDVNYNEQFF
TGTGCCAGCAGTTTAGCATTCGGCGATGTGAATTACAATGAGCAGTTCTTC
>NA|TRBJ1-2|NA|TRBV6-5
CASGQGMENYGYTF
TGTGCCAGCGGTCAGGGGATGGAGAACTATGGCTACACCTTC
>NA|TRBJ2-7|NA|TRBV13
CASSLGNSYEQYF
TGTGCCAGCAGCTTAGGTAACTCCTACGAGCAGTACTTC
>NA|TRBJ2-2|TRBD2|TRBV11-3
CASSPGLAPNTGELFF
TGTGCCAGCAGCCCGGGACTAGCTCCCAACACCGGGGAGCTGTTTTTT
>NA|TRBJ2-7|NA|TRBV28
CASRGPGGTGFYEQYF
TGTGCCAGCAGGGGCCCGGGGGGGACAGGGTTCTACGAGCAGTACTTC
>NA|TRBJ2-3|TRBD1|TRBV4-1
CASSRWTGRDTDTQYF
TGCGCCAGCAGCCGCTGGACAGGGCGCGACACAGATACGCAGTATTTT
>few|TRBJ1-1|NA|TRBV5-1
CASSLEGVETEAFF
TGCGCCAGCAGCTTGGAAGGGGTGGAGACTGAAGCTTTCTTT
>NA|TRBJ1-6|NA|TRBV11-2
CASSLAGGVGGNSPLHF
TGTGCCAGCAGCTTAGCTGGGGGTGTGGGGGGGAATTCACCCCTCCACTTT
>few|TRBJ1-4|NA|TRBV9
CASSVVGGFEKLFF
TGTGCCAGCAGCGTAGTGGGCGGCTTTGAAAAACTGTTTTTT
>NA|TRBJ1-4|NA|TRBV27
CASSLSWGNNEKLFF
TGTGCCAGCAGTTTATCCTGGGGGAACAATGAAAAACTGTTTTTT
>NA|TRBJ2-3|TRBD2|TRBV5-4
CASSRTSGTDTQYF
TGTGCCAGCAGCCGAACTAGCGGGACAGATACGCAGTATTTT
>NA|TRBJ2-1|NA|TRBV2
CASSLVNPNEQFF
TGTGCCAGCAGCCTAGTTAATCCCAATGAGCAGTTCTTC
>NA|TRBJ2-3|TRBD2|TRBV2
CASTSGRAATDTQYF
TGTGCCAGCACCTCCGGGAGGGCAGCCACAGATACGCAGTATTTT
>NA|TRBJ1-1|NA|TRBV5-4
CASSVRYRDTEAFF
TGTGCCAGCAGCGTCCGATACAGGGACACTGAAGCTTTCTTT
>once|TRBJ2-2|TRBD2|TRBV6-5
CASSGLAYTGELFF
TGTGCCAGCAGCGGACTAGCGTACACCGGGGAGCTGTTTTTT
>NA|TRBJ1-5|NA|TRBV6-5
CASSAGTRGQPQHF
TGTGCCAGCAGCGCCGGGACAAGGGGCCAGCCCCAGCATTTT
>NA|TRBJ2-3|TRBD2|TRBV28
CASSWTSGAITDTQYF
TGTGCCAGCAGCTGGACTAGCGGGGCAATCACAGATACGCAGTATTTT
>NA|TRBJ1-1|TRBD1|TRBV6-5
CASSSGQGGTEAFF
TGTGCCAGCAGTTCCGGACAGGGAGGCACTGAAGCTTTCTTT
>NA|TRBJ1-5|NA|TRBV2
CASIKGVDQPQHF
TGTGCCAGCATCAAAGGGGTAGATCAGCCCCAGCATTTT
>NA|TRBJ1-6|NA|TRBV30
CAWKGYRSNSPLHF
TGTGCCTGGAAGGGATACAGGTCTAATTCACCCCTCCACTTT
>NA|TRBJ2-7|NA|TRBV28
CAGKDNTGEQYF
TGTGCCGGGAAGGACAACACGGGGGAGCAGTACTTC
>once|TRBJ2-7|NA|TRBV30
CAWTARSGPAYEQYF
TGTGCCTGGACCGCCCGGAGCGGGCCAGCCTACGAGCAGTACTTC
>NA|TRBJ2-7|NA|TRBV7-9
CASSSALGGSYEQYF
TGTGCCAGCAGCTCCGCCCTTGGGGGTTCCTACGAGCAGTACTTC
>NA|TRBJ1-6|NA|TRBV30
CAWSLAGGNSPLHF
TGTGCCTGGAGTTTGGCAGGTGGTAATTCACCCCTCCACTTT
>NA|TRBJ2-1|TRBD2|TRBV5-1
CASSSSSGSYNEQFF
TGCGCCAGCAGCTCTTCTAGCGGCTCCTACAATGAGCAGTTCTTC
>NA|TRBJ1-2|NA|TRBV15
CATSVGGETSGYTF
TGTGCCACCAGCGTGGGGGGAGAGACGTCCGGCTACACCTTC
>NA|TRBJ2-1|NA|TRBV6-5
CASSYAGTTYNEQFF
TGTGCCAGCAGTTACGCCGGGACAACTTACAATGAGCAGTTCTTC
>few|TRBJ1-1|NA|TRBV25-1
CASRVGMNTEAFF
TGTGCCAGCAGAGTGGGCATGAACACTGAAGCTTTCTTT
>NA|TRBJ2-3|NA|TRBV7-9
CASSPQGVSTDTQYF
TGTGCCAGCAGCCCCCAGGGCGTTAGCACAGATACGCAGTATTTT